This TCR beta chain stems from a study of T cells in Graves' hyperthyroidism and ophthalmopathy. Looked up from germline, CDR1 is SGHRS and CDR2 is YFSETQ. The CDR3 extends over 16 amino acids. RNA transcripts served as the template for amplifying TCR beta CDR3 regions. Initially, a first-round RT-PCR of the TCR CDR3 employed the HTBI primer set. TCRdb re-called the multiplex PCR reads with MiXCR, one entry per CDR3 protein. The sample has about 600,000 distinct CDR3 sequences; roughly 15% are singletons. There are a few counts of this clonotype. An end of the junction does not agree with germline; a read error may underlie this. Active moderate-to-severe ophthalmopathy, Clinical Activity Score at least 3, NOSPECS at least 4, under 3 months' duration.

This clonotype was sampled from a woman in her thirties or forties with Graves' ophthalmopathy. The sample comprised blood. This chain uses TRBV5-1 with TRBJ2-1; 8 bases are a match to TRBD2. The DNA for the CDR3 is TGCGCCAGCAGCTTGGAAGGCGGGGGGCCTTACAATGAGCAGTCCTTC. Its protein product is CASSLEGGGPYNEQSF.